What follows describes a single T cell receptor (beta chain). The table lists this clonotype with a few counts. Its recognized antigen is unknown. The input lacks base qualities; no much larger clone sits a single base away. The data are from a study of response to subunit inactivated influenza vaccine (dated by TCRdb to between 2017 and 2018). In the study overall: Deep quantitative profiling of the T cell receptor repertoire was used in the study to follow responses to a trivalent subunit inactivated influenza vaccine. Overall study outcomes, separate from this receptor: It was suggested by the authors that each seasonal influenza vaccination may recruit only a limited number of new T cells.

The receptor library was made with RT-PCR. The sample was run on an Illumina HiSeq 2500. The public reads were reprocessed in TCRdb via fastp at Q25 and MiXCR, keeping in-frame beta chains. Records with the same CDR3 protein are collapsed into one entry carrying the most frequent genes and DNA. Counted in this sample were 600,000 to 850,000 distinct CDR3 sequences; 13% to 15% of them appeared once. 7.5% to 9% of the sample comes from the top ten. The CDR3 sequence holds 16 residues, the cysteine and phenylalanine included. Only the CDR3 DNA stays, 48 bases, in frame from base 1. Via the germline V gene (reference sequence), CDR1 is DFQATT and CDR2 SNEGSKA. Between the V and J ends, shortened by 6 bases and 0 bases respectively, the junction contains 20 bases.

Recombination connected TRBV20-1 to TRBJ2-5, with a tentative D gene TRBD2 over 5 matching bases. This receptor was identified in a man between 45 and 60 years old who received an inactivated influenza vaccine. Donor details come from another sample of the same person, matched by shared clones. The source material was PBMCs from blood, sampled approximately 15 days before vaccination. CDR3 sequence: CSATRAGVGYQETQYF. The DNA sequence is as follows: TGCAGTGCAACCCGGGCCGGGGTCGGGTACCAAGAGACCCAGTACTTC.